The T cell receptor (beta chain) under discussion was sequenced for a study of blood T cell repertoires in COVID-19. Overall study: Nucleic acid was either cDNA or gDNA, and it came from T cells, B-cell-depleted T cells, or PBMCs.

Generated by immunoSEQ multiplex PCR, the TCRdb table keeps only in-frame clones and is missing some. The sample has 150,000 to 200,000 clones, around 87% seen once. The germline V gene encodes CDR1 MRHNA and CDR2 SNTAGT. After removal of 1 base from V and 11 bases from J, the junction contained 10 bases not matched to a gene. The CDR3 is 15 amino acids. The table lists this clone with a count of one. This clonotype originated in a middle-aged man with active or convalescent COVID-19. Sequencing was performed on peripheral blood. This chain connects TRBV6-4 to TRBJ2-1; 8 bases line up with TRBD2. Written as DNA, the CDR3 is TGTGCCAGCAGTGACTTCCGGGGGGGCGCGGGAAAGCAGTTCTTC. This sequence encodes CASSDFRGGAGKQFF.